This T cell receptor (beta chain) originates from a study of OX40 agonist ivuxolimab in advanced cancers. Study at large: The diagnoses of dose-escalation patients were hepatocellular carcinoma, melanoma, renal cell or head and neck cancer. Earlier treatment with anti-PD-1, anti-PD-L1 or anti-CTLA-4 was permitted, and under 50% had received some.

TCRdb keeps only in-frame clones here, not all; method: immunoSEQ multiplex PCR. The repertoire holds under 75,000 clones, roughly 86% seen once, with about 2.1% in the top ten. CDR1 is MNHEY and CDR2 is SVGAGI in the germline V gene. V lost 5 bases, J lost 4 bases, and 7 bases stayed unmatched. This CDR3 has 15 amino acids. Turning to this clone: The antigen is unknown.

Study results and limitations: The CD4+ and CD8+ T cells in the blood had expanded clonally by week 6 at 0.1 to 3.0 mg/kg.

V gene TRBV6-5 combines with J gene TRBJ2-3; TRBD2 matches at 9 bases. The sequences come from CD4+ or CD8+ T cells sorted from blood, collected in a trial of the OX40 agonist ivuxolimab. The clonotype originates from an adult with an advanced solid tumor such as melanoma, head and neck, liver or kidney cancer. The CDR3 protein is CASSRSGGTADTQYF. The CDR3 DNA reads TGTGCCAGCAGTCGAAGCGGGGGGACTGCAGATACGCAGTATTTT.